This T cell receptor beta chain was sequenced during a study of cytomegalovirus exposure and HLA in healthy donors. V was cut by 0 bases and J by 2 bases, with 7 bases left in between. The length of the CDR3 is 14 residues. Germline assignment: CDR1 ENHRY and CDR2 SYGVKD. Study-wide points: No immune exposure information besides CMV serostatus was available. Researchers reported that a few CMV-associated chains were confirmed in vitro as CMV antigen-specific.

PCR used 60 Vbeta primers and 13 Jbeta primers. TCRdb keeps only in-frame clones here, not all; method: immunoSEQ multiplex PCR. This table has about 160,000 clones, about 80% appearing once. To note about this clone: Its matching antigen is unknown.

The source material was PBMCs. This clonotype was sampled from a man aged 25-45 years in good health and CMV-seropositive. This chain uses TRBV10-3 with TRBJ1-1; D is unclear. DNA of the CDR3: TGTGCCATCAGTGAGTCCGGGGTTAACACTGAAGCTTTCTTT. Translated, it gives CAISESGVNTEAFF.